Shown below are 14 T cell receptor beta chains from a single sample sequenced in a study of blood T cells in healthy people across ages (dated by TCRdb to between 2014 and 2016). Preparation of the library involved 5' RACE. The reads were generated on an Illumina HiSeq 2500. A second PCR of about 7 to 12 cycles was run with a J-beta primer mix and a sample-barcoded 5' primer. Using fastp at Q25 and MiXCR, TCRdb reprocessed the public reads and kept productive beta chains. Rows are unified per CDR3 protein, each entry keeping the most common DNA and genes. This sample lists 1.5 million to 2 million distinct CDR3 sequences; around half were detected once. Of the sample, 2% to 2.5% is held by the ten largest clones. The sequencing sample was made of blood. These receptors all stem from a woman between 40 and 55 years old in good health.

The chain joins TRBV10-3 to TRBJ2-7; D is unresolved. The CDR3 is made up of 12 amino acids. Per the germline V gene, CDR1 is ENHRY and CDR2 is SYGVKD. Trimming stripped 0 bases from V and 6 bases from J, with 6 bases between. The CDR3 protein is CAISESPSEQYF. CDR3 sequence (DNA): TGTGCCATCAGTGAGTCGCCTAGCGAGCAGTACTTC.

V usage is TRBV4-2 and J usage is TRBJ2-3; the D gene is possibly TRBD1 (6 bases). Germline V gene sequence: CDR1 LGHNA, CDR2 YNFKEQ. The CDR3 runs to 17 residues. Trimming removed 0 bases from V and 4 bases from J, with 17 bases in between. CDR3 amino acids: CASSQEKATGRPDTQYF. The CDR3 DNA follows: TGTGCCAGCAGCCAAGAGAAGGCGACAGGCCGGCCAGATACGCAGTATTTT.

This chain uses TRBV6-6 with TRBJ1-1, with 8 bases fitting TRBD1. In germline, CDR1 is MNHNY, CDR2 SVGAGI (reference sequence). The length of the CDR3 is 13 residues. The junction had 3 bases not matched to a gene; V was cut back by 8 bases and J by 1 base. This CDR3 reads CASWTGQNTEAFF. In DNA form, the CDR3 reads TGTGCCAGCTGGACAGGGCAGAACACTGAAGCTTTCTTT.

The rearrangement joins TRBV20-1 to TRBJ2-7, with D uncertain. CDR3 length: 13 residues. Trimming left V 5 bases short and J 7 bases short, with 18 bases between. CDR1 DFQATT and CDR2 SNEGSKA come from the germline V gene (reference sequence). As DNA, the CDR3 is TGCAGTGCTCCCAAGGGCACAAGTGTAGAGCAGTACTTC. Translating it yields CSAPKGTSVEQYF.

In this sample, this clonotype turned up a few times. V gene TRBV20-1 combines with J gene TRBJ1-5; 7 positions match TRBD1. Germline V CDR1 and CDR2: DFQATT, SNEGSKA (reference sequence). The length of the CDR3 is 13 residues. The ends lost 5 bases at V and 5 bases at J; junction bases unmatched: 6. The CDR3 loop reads CSARRGRDQPQHF. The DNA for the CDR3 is TGCAGTGCTCGGAGGGGGCGAGATCAGCCCCAGCATTTT.

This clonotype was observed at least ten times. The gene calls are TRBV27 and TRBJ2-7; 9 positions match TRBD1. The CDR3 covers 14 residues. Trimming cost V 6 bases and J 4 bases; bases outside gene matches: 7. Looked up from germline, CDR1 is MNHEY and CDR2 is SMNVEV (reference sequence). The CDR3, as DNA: TGTGCCAGCAGCCAGGGACAGGGACTTTACGAGCAGTACTTC. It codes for CASSQGQGLYEQYF.

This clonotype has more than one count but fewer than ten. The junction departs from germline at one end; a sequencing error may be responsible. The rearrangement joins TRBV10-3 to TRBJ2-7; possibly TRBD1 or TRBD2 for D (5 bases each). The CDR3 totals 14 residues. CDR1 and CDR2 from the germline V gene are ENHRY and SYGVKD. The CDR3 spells CAIRESGRGYEQYF. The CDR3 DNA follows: TGTGCCATCAGAGAGTCGGGACGCGGTTACGAGCAGTACTTC.

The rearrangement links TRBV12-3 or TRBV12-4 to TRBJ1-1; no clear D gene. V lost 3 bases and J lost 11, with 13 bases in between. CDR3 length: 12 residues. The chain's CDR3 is CASSFGPSEAFF. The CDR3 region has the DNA TGTGCCAGCAGTTTTGGGCCCTCGGAGGCTTTCTTT.

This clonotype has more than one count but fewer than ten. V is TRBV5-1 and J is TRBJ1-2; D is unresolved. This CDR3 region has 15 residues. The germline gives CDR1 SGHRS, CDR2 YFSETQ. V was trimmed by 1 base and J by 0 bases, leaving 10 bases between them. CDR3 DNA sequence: TGCGCCAGCAGCTTGACGCCGGGAACTAACTATGGCTACACCTTC. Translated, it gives CASSLTPGTNYGYTF.

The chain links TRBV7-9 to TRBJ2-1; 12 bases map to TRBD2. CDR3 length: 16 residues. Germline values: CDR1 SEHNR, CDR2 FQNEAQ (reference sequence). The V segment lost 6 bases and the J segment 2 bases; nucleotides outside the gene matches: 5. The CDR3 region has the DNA TGTGCCAGCAGGGCGACTAGCGGGGGAACCTACAATGAGCAGTTCTTC. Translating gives CASRATSGGTYNEQFF.

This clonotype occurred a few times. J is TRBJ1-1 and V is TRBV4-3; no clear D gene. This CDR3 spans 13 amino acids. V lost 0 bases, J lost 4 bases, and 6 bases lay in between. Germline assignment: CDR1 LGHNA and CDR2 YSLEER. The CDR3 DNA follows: TGCGCCAGCAGCCAAGAGGATACCACTGAAGCTTTCTTT. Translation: CASSQEDTTEAFF.

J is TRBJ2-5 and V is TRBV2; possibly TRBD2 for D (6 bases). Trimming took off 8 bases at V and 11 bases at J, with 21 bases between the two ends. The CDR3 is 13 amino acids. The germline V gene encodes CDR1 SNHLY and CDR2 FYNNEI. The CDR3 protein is CASGEEVYDEQYF. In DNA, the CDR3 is TGTGCCAGCGGGGAGGAGGTTTACGATGAGCAGTACTTC.

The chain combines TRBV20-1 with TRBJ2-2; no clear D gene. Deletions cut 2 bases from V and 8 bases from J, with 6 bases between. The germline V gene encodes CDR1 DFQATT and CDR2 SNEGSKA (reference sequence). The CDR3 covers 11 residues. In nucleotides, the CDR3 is TGCAGTGCTAGACTACGGGGGGAGCTGTTTTTT. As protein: CSARLRGELFF.

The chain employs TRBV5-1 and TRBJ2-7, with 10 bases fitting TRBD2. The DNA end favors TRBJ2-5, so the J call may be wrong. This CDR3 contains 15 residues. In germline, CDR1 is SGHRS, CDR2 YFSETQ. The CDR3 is CASTASGGLLETQYF. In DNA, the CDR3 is TGCGCCAGCACGGCTAGCGGGGGCCTCCTGGAGACCCAGTACTTC.